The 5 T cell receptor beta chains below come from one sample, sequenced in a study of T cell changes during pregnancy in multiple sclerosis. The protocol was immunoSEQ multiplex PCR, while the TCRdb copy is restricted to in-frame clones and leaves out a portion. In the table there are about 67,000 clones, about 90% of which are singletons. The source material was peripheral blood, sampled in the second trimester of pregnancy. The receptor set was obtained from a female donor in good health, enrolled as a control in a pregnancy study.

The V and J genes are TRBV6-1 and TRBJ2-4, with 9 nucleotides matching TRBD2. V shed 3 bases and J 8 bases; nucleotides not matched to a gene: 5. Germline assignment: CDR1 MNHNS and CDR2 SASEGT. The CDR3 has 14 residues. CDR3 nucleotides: TGTGCCAGCAGTGAGATAGCGGGGGTGTACATTCAGTACTTC. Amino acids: CASSEIAGVYIQYF.

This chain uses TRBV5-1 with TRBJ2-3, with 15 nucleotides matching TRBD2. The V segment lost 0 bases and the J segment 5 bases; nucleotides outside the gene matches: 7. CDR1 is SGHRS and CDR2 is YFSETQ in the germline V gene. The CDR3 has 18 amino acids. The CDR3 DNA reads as TGCGCCAGCAGCTTGGGTTCCGGACTAGCGGGGGGGTTAGATACGCAGTATTTT. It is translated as CASSLGSGLAGGLDTQYF.

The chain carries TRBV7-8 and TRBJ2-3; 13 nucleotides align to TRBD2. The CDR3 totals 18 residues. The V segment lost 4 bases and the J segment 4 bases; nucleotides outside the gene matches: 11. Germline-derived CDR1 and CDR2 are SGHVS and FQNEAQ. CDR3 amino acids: CASSSLAGGPGSPDTQYF. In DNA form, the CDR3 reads TGTGCCAGCAGCTCACTAGCGGGAGGGCCAGGTTCCCCAGATACGCAGTATTTT.

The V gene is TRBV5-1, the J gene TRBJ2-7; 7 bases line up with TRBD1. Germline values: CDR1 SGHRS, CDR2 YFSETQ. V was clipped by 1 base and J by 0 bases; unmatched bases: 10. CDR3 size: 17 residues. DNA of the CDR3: TGCGCCAGCAGCTTGCAATTCCGGGACAGAAGCTCCTACGAGCAGTACTTC. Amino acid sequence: CASSLQFRDRSSYEQYF.

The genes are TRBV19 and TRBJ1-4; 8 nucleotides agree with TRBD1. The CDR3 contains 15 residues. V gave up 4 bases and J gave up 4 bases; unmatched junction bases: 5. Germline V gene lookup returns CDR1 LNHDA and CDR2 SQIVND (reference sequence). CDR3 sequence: CASSSRDRFNEKLFF. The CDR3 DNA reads TGTGCCAGTAGTAGCCGGGACAGGTTTAATGAAAAACTGTTTTTT.